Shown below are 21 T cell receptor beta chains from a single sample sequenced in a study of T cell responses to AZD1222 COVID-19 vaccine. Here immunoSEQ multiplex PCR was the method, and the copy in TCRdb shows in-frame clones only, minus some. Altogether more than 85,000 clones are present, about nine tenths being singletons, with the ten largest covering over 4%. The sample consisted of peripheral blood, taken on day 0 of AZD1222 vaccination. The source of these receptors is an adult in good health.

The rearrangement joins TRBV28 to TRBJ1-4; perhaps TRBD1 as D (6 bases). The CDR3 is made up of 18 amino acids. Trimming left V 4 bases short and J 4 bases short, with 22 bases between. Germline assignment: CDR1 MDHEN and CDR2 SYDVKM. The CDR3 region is CASSSMRTVPGGNEKLFF. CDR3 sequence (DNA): TGTGCCAGCAGTTCCATGAGGACAGTTCCGGGGGGTAATGAAAAACTGTTTTTT. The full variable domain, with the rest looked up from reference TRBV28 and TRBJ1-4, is DVKVTQSSRYLVKRTGEKVFLECVQDMDHENMFWYRQDPGLGLRLIYFSYDVKMKEKGDIPEGYSVSREKKERFSLILESASTNQTSMYLCASSSMRTVPGGNEKLFFGSGTQLSVL.

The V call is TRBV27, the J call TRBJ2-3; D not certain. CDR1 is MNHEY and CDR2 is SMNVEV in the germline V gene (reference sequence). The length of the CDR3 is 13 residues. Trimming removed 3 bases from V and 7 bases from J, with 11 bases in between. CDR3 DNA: TGTGCCAGCAGTTTTCAAATGGCTAATACGCAGTATTTT. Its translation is CASSFQMANTQYF.

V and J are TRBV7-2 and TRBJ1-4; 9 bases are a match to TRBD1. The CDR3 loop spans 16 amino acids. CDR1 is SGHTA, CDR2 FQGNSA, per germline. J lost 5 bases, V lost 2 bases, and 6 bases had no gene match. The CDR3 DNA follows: TGTGCCAGCAGCTTAATCTTAGGGACAGGGAATGAAAAACTGTTTTTT. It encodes CASSLILGTGNEKLFF.

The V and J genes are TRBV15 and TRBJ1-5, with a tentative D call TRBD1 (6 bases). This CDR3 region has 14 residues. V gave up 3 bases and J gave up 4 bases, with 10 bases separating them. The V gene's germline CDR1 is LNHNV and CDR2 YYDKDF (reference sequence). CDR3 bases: TGTGCCACCAGCAGCATACAGGGAAATCAGCCCCAGCATTTT. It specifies CATSSIQGNQPQHF.

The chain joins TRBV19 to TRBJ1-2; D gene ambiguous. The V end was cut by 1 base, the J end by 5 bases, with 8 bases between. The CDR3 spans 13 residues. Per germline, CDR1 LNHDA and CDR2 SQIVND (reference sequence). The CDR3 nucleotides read TGTGCCAGTAGTATAGGGTACAGATATGGCTACACCTTC. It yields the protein CASSIGYRYGYTF. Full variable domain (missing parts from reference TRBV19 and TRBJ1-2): DGGITQSPKYLFRKEGQNVTLSCEQNLNHDAMYWYRQDPGQGLRLIYYSQIVNDFQKGDIAEGYSVSREKKESFPLTVTSAQKNPTAFYLCASSIGYRYGYTFGSGTRLTVV.

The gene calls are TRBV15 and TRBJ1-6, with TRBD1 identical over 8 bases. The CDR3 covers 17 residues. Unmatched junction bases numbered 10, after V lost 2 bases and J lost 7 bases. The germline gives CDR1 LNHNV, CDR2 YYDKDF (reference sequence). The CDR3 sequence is CATSRRPLDRVNSPLHF. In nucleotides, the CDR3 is TGTGCCACCAGCAGACGGCCACTGGACAGGGTAAATTCACCCCTCCACTTT.

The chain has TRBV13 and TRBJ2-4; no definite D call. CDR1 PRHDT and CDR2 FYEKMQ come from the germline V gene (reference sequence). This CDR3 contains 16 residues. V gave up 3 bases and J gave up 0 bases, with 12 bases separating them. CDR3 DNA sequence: TGTGCCAGCAGCTTCCAGACGAACCTAGCCAAAAACATTCAGTACTTC. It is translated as CASSFQTNLAKNIQYF.

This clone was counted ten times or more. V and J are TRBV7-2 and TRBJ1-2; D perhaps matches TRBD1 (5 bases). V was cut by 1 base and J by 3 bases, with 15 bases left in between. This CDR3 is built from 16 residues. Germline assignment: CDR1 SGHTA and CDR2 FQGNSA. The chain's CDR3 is CASSLGPQVPHYGYTF. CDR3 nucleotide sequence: TGTGCCAGCAGCTTAGGACCACAGGTCCCTCACTATGGCTACACCTTC.

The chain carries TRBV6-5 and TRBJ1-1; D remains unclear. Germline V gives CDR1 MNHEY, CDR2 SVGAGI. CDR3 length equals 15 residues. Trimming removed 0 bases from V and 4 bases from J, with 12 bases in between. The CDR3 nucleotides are TGTGCCAGCAGTTACTCGAAATCGGGGTCCACTGAAGCTTTCTTT. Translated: CASSYSKSGSTEAFF.

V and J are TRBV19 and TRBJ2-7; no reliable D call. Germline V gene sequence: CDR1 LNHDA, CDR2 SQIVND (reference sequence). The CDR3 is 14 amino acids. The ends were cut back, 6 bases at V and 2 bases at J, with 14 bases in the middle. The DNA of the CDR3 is TGTGCCAGTAGCTTTGGGCCCCAAACCTACGAGCAGTACTTC. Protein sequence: CASSFGPQTYEQYF. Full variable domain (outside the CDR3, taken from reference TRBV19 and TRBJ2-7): DGGITQSPKYLFRKEGQNVTLSCEQNLNHDAMYWYRQDPGQGLRLIYYSQIVNDFQKGDIAEGYSVSREKKESFPLTVTSAQKNPTAFYLCASSFGPQTYEQYFGPGTRLTVT.

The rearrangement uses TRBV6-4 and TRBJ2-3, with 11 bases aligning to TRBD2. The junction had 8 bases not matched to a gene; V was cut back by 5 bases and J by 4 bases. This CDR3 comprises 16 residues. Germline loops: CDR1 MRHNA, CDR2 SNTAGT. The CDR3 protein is CASSLLAGVGSDTQYF. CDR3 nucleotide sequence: TGTGCCAGCAGTTTACTAGCGGGAGTGGGATCAGATACGCAGTATTTT.

In DNA, the CDR3 is TGCAGCGTTGATCGGGACAGGAGCACAGATACGCAGTATTTT. It codes for CSVDRDRSTDTQYF. The chain joins TRBV29-1 to TRBJ2-3; 8 positions match TRBD1. V was clipped by 3 bases and J by 0 bases; unmatched bases: 2. The CDR3 has 14 amino acids. Germline CDR1 SQVTM, CDR2 ANQGSEA.

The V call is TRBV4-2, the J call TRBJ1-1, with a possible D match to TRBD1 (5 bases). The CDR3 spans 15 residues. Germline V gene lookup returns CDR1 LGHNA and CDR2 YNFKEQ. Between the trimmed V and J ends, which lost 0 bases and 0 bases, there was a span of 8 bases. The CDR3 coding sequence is TGTGCCAGCAGCCAAGATAGGGGACTGAACACTGAAGCTTTCTTT. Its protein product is CASSQDRGLNTEAFF.

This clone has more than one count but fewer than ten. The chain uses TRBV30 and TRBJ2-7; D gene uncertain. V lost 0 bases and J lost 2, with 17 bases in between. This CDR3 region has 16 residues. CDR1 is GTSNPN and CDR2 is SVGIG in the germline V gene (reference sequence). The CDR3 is CAWSVNRAGTTYEQYF. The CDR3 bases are TGTGCCTGGAGTGTAAATCGGGCAGGCACTACCTACGAGCAGTACTTC.

The CDR3 DNA reads as TGTGCCAGCAGCTCCTCAGGGACCACCTACGAGCAGTACTTC. Protein sequence: CASSSSGTTYEQYF. V and J are TRBV7-9 and TRBJ2-7; D possibly matches TRBD1 or TRBD2 (5 bases each). The CDR3 sequence is 14 residues long. Germline loops: CDR1 SEHNR, CDR2 FQNEAQ (reference sequence). V was pared by 4 bases and J by 2 bases, with 12 bases between.

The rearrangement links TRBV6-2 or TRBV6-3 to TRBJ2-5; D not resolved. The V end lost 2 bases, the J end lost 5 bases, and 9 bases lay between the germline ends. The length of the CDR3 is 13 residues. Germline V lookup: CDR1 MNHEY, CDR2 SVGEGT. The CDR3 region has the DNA TGTGCCAGCAGTTACCAGCAAGTCGAGACCCAGTACTTC. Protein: CASSYQQVETQYF.

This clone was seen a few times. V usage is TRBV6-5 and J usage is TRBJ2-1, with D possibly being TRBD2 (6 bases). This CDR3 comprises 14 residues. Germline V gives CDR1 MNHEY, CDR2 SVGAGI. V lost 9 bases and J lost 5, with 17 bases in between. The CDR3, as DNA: TGTGCCAGTGGGAGGCTATCCACACACAATGAGCAGTTCTTC. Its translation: CASGRLSTHNEQFF.

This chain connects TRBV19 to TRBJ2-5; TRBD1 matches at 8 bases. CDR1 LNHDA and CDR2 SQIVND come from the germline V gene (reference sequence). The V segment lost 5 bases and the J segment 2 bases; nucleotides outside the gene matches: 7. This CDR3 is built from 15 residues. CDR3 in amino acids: CASSDAGGRQETQYF. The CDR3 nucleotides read TGTGCCAGTAGTGATGCAGGGGGCAGGCAAGAGACCCAGTACTTC.

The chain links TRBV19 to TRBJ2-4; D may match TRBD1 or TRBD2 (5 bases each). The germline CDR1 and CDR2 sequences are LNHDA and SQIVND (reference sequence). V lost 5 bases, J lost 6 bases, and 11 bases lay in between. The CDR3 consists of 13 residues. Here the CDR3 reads CASSVTGTNIQYF. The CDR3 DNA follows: TGTGCCAGTAGTGTCACCGGGACAAACATTCAGTACTTC.

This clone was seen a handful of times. The CDR3 bases are TGTGCCACCAGCAGAGATGTCAGGGAAGATGCGTATTTT. Its protein is CATSRDVREDAYF. This sequence joins TRBV15 and TRBJ2-3, with D maybe TRBD1 (5 bases). CDR3 length equals 13 residues. V lost 0 bases to trimming and J lost 14 bases, with 15 bases between them. Germline V lookup: CDR1 LNHNV, CDR2 YYDKDF (reference sequence).

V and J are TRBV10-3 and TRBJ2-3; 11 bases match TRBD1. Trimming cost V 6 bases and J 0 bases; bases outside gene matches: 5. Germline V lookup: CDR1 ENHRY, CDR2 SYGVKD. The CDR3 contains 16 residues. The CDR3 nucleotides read TGTGCCATCAGCCTTGGGACAGGGGGTAGCACAGATACGCAGTATTTT. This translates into CAISLGTGGSTDTQYF.